What follows are 7 T cell receptor beta chains derived from one specimen sequenced in a study of T-cell reconstitution after alpha-beta-depleted transplantation in children. Preparation of the TCRbeta library involved a method that used unique molecular identifiers. TCRdb redid the calling of the PCR reads with MiXCR, one entry per CDR3 protein. The repertoire includes some 830,000 distinct CDR3 sequences, about 15% of them detected once, and roughly 5% sits in the top ten. This specimen was PBMCs, mostly from graft donor cells, taken 360 days after TCRalphabeta/CD19-depleted stem cell transplant. Receptors were obtained from a male patient aged 10-17 years who had a stem cell transplant for acute lymphoblastic leukemia, so the T cells may come from the graft donor.

J is TRBJ2-7 and V is TRBV12-3 or TRBV12-4; a weak D match, TRBD1 (5 bases). This CDR3 spans 15 amino acids. V lost 5 bases, J lost 6 bases, and 20 bases lay in between. CDR3 protein: CASSSLPGAVSEQYF. Here the CDR3 DNA reads TGTGCCAGCAGTAGTCTACCTGGGGCAGTCTCCGAGCAGTACTTC.

V is TRBV19 and J is TRBJ2-1; 8 bases line up with TRBD2. Germline CDR1 and CDR2: LNHDA and SQIVND (reference sequence). This CDR3 region has 12 residues. With V trimmed by 9 bases and J by 8 bases, 6 bases remained unmatched. CDR3 bases: TGTGCCAGCGGGACTAGGAGCGATGAGCAGTTCTTC. It yields the protein CASGTRSDEQFF.

This chain links TRBV15 with TRBJ2-1; 8 bases are a match to TRBD2. V gave up 1 base and J gave up 12 bases; unmatched junction bases: 11. The CDR3 extends over 15 amino acids. Germline values: CDR1 LNHNV, CDR2 YYDKDF (reference sequence). CDR3 sequence: CATSRGVGRAVGQFF. DNA of the CDR3: TGTGCCACCAGCAGAGGGGTCGGGAGGGCCGTCGGGCAGTTCTTC.

This clonotype occurred a few times. This chain joins TRBV7-9 and TRBJ2-5; either TRBD1 or TRBD2 may supply D (6 bases each). The CDR3 runs to 15 residues. Trimming stripped 5 bases from V and 1 base from J, with 14 bases between. Germline V gene lookup returns CDR1 SEHNR and CDR2 FQNEAQ (reference sequence). This CDR3 is CASSPLGGLQETQYF. CDR3 nucleotide sequence: TGTGCCAGCAGCCCTTTGGGGGGCCTCCAAGAGACCCAGTACTTC.

The chain recombines TRBV20-1 with TRBJ1-2; no reliable D call. From germline, CDR1 is DFQATT and CDR2 SNEGSKA (reference sequence). The CDR3 consists of 16 residues. With 0 bases removed from V and 0 bases from J, the gap between germline ends came to 14 bases. Here the CDR3 reads CSARDPDGSANYGYTF. In nucleotides, the CDR3 is TGCAGTGCTAGAGATCCGGACGGATCCGCTAACTATGGCTACACCTTC.

The DNA of the CDR3 is TGCGCCAGCAGCCAAGGGCCCGCAGGTAGCCAAGAGACCCAGTACTTC. Its protein product is CASSQGPAGSQETQYF. The chain employs TRBV4-1 and TRBJ2-5; D not resolved. This CDR3 is 16 amino acids long. Germline loops: CDR1 MGHRA, CDR2 YSYEKL. Trimming left V 1 base short and J 1 base short, with 13 bases between.

This clonotype was observed a few times. The chain recombines TRBV6-5 with TRBJ1-6, with a weak D call TRBD1 (5 bases). CDR1 and CDR2 (germline): MNHEY, SVGAGI. This CDR3 region has 16 residues. V was pared by 2 bases and J by 7 bases, with 15 bases between. In nucleotides, the CDR3 is TGTGCCAGCAGTTACAATAAGGGGCGCGAAAATTCACCCCTCCACTTT. It is translated as CASSYNKGRENSPLHF.